Below, one TCR beta chain is given with its context. Its specificity is unknown. The record originates from a study of response to subunit inactivated influenza vaccine. Overall study results and limits: Researchers suggested that each seasonal influenza vaccination recruits few new T cells.

One entry per CDR3 protein results from TCRdb running MiXCR on the RT-PCR reads. This sample carries a few hundred thousand distinct CDR3 sequences, roughly 22% of them seen once, and the ten largest clones take roughly 10%. The CDR3 covers 15 residues. Trimming took 0 bases from V and 5 from J; bases not matched to a gene: 3. Germline CDR1 and CDR2: LNHNV and YYDKDF (reference sequence). This chain links TRBV15 with TRBJ1-4, with 7 bases identical to TRBD1. This TCR derives from a man aged 50-75 years who received an inactivated influenza vaccine. This sample comprised PBMCs from blood, obtained less than 22 months after vaccination. DNA for the CDR3: TGTGCCACCAGCAGAGATCGACAGGGCAATGAAAAACTGTTTTTT. Translating it yields CATSRDRQGNEKLFF.